These 21 T cell receptor beta chains were sequenced from one sample in a study of blood T cells in healthy people across ages. A second PCR, run for roughly 7 to 12 cycles, used a sample-barcoded 5' primer plus a J-beta primer mix. TCRdb reprocessed the 5' RACE reads with MiXCR, giving one entry per CDR3 protein. The table has hundreds of thousands of distinct CDR3 sequences, about 56% seen once. Sequencing was carried out using blood. The receptors shown here come from a middle-aged man in good health.

The chain employs TRBV24-1 and TRBJ2-2; 9 nucleotides match TRBD1. The CDR3 is 18 amino acids. V trimming: 1 base; J trimming: 4 bases; junction bases outside the gene matches: 9. Germline CDR1 reads KGHDR; CDR2 reads SFDVKD. The CDR3 DNA reads TGTGCCACCAGTGATTTTGTTATTACAGGGGGCGTCACCGGGGAGCTGTTTTTT. Residues: CATSDFVITGGVTGELFF.

This clonotype showed up just a few times. The DNA of the CDR3 is TGTGCCAGCAGTGGCCCCCGGGGTTTCAGCACAGATACGCAGTATTTT. This codes for CASSGPRGFSTDTQYF. The chain links TRBV6-1 to TRBJ2-3; a possible D gene is TRBD2 (5 bases). This CDR3 spans 16 amino acids. Germline V gene lookup returns CDR1 MNHNS and CDR2 SASEGT. V was pared by 4 bases and J by 0 bases, with 14 bases between.

This sequence joins TRBV20-1 and TRBJ2-5, with D perhaps TRBD2 (6 bases). The CDR3 is 11 amino acids. CDR1 is DFQATT and CDR2 is SNEGSKA in the germline V gene (reference sequence). Trimming cost V 6 bases and J 7 bases, with 12 bases left between them. The CDR3 spells CSAFGGGTQYF. The CDR3 DNA reads TGCAGTGCATTCGGGGGTGGGACCCAGTACTTC.

The V and J genes are TRBV7-2 and TRBJ2-5; D not certain. The germline V gene has CDR1 SGHTA and CDR2 FQGNSA. Trimming shortened V by 8 bases and J by 10 bases, and 11 bases separated the two germline ends. The CDR3 is made up of 10 amino acids. CDR3 coding DNA: TGTGCCAGCGGCGGTTGGGGCCAGTACTTC. It encodes CASGGWGQYF.

The V call is TRBV12-3 or TRBV12-4, the J call TRBJ2-1; 9 bases fit TRBD2. Trimming cost V 4 bases and J 8 bases; bases outside gene matches: 9. The CDR3 is made up of 15 amino acids. Here the CDR3 DNA reads TGTGCCAGCAGTTCGGGAGAGCTAGCGGGATATGAGCAGTTCTTC. It yields the protein CASSSGELAGYEQFF.

This clonotype was seen once. The CDR3 loop reads CASSLSIAGGPWETQYF. The CDR3 DNA is TGTGCCAGCAGTTTATCTATAGCGGGGGGGCCGTGGGAGACCCAGTACTTC. The chain joins TRBV12-3 or TRBV12-4 to TRBJ2-5, with 11 bases identical to TRBD2. The CDR3 length is 17 residues. V dropped 2 bases and J dropped 5; count of bases not matched to a gene: 10.

The J gene is TRBJ2-7, the V gene TRBV4-2, with 10 bases aligning to TRBD2. The ends lost 0 bases at V and 5 bases at J; junction bases unmatched: 13. The CDR3 extends over 18 amino acids. From germline, CDR1 is LGHNA and CDR2 YNFKEQ. CDR3 loop: CASSQDPSGAGGGDEQYF. In DNA, the CDR3 is TGTGCCAGCAGCCAAGATCCGTCGGGAGCGGGAGGGGGAGACGAGCAGTACTTC.

The chain carries TRBV29-1 and TRBJ2-3; D is perhaps TRBD1 (5 bases). Germline CDR1 and CDR2: SQVTM and ANQGSEA. The CDR3 runs to 13 residues. Trimming removed 0 bases at V and 4 bases at J, with 8 bases between. Here the CDR3 reads CSVEESGPDTQYF. DNA of the CDR3: TGCAGCGTTGAAGAATCAGGGCCAGATACGCAGTATTTT.

Only a few counts were recorded for this clonotype. This chain uses TRBV5-1 with TRBJ2-3; 8 bases line up with TRBD1. The trim removed 4 bases at V and 0 bases at J, leaving 4 bases unmatched. CDR3 length: 15 amino acids. In germline, CDR1 is SGHRS, CDR2 YFSETQ. The CDR3 is CASSPTGASTDTQYF. CDR3 DNA sequence: TGCGCCAGCAGCCCGACAGGGGCCAGCACAGATACGCAGTATTTT.

This clonotype was recorded once. The junction does not match germline at one end; this may be a read error. The V and J genes are TRBV28 and TRBJ1-1; D gene unclear. This CDR3 comprises 15 residues. Per the germline V gene, CDR1 is MDHEN and CDR2 is SYDVKM. This CDR3 reads CTSSTVGSWNTEAFF. The CDR3, as DNA: TGTACCAGCAGTACCGTGGGGAGTTGGAACACTGAAGCTTTCTTT.

This clonotype was counted only a few times. V gene TRBV7-2 combines with J gene TRBJ1-1; TRBD1 matches 10 bases. V dropped 5 bases and J dropped 4; count of bases not matched to a gene: 4. This CDR3 comprises 14 residues. Per germline, CDR1 SGHTA and CDR2 FQGNSA. In DNA form, the CDR3 reads TGTGCCAGCAGCCTGACAGGGGGCGTCACTGAAGCTTTCTTT. This encodes CASSLTGGVTEAFF.

V and J are TRBV6-6 and TRBJ2-7, with 10 bases fitting TRBD2. Trimming at V came to 6 bases and at J to 4 bases, leaving 6 bases not matched to a gene. Germline CDR1 reads MNHNY; CDR2 reads SVGAGI (reference sequence). The CDR3 loop spans 14 amino acids. The CDR3, as DNA: TGTGCCAGCAGGCCCGGGACTAGCGTTTACGAGCAGTACTTC. Translating gives CASRPGTSVYEQYF.

The sample holds one count of this clonotype. V is TRBV6-2 or TRBV6-3 and J is TRBJ2-5; D may be TRBD1 (6 bases). The germline CDR1 and CDR2 sequences are MNHEY and SVGEGT. The CDR3 totals 15 residues. Trimming took off 5 bases at V and 4 bases at J, with 17 bases between the two ends. Here the CDR3 reads CASSSPRTGLETQYF. The CDR3 coding sequence is TGTGCCAGCAGTAGCCCAAGAACAGGGCTAGAGACCCAGTACTTC.

The rearrangement links TRBV2 to TRBJ2-5; 7 bases line up with TRBD2. The CDR3 is 14 residues long. V was pared by 7 bases and J by 2 bases, with 7 bases of the junction left unmatched. Germline-derived CDR1 and CDR2 are SNHLY and FYNNEI. CDR3 sequence reads: CASNAGVKQETQYF. The DNA for the CDR3 is TGTGCCAGCAACGCGGGGGTTAAACAAGAGACCCAGTACTTC. The whole variable domain, filled in from reference TRBV2 and TRBJ2-5, reads EPEVTQTPSHQVTQMGQEVILRCVPISNHLYFYWYRQILGQKVEFLVSFYNNEISEKSEIFDDQFSVERPDGSNFTLKIRSTKLEDSAMYFCASNAGVKQETQYFGPGTRLLVL.

This clonotype was recorded a few times. The gene calls are TRBV5-1 and TRBJ1-2; TRBD1 matches at 9 bases. V dropped 5 bases and J dropped 5; count of bases not matched to a gene: 10. CDR3 length: 15 amino acids. Germline-derived CDR1 and CDR2 are SGHRS and YFSETQ. CDR3 sequence (DNA): TGCGCCAGCAGAGTCCGGGACAGGGCCCTTTATGGCTACACCTTC. It yields the protein CASRVRDRALYGYTF.

The chain employs TRBV12-3 or TRBV12-4 and TRBJ2-1, with TRBD2 matching 13 bases. This CDR3 region has 17 residues. V shed 5 bases, J shed 7 bases, and the junction held 11 bases outside the gene matches. CDR3 DNA sequence: TGTGCCAGCAGTCCCAACCTACCGGGACTAGCGGGGAATGAGCAGTTCTTC. It specifies CASSPNLPGLAGNEQFF.

This chain uses TRBV7-9 with TRBJ2-3; the D gene is possibly TRBD2 (6 bases). There are 14 residues in the CDR3. CDR1 is SEHNR, CDR2 FQNEAQ, per germline (reference sequence). Trimming pared 4 bases from V and 3 bases from J, leaving 11 bases between. CDR3 nucleotide sequence: TGTGCCAGCAGCTCGGAGGGCCAGACAGATACGCAGTATTTT. The encoded protein is CASSSEGQTDTQYF. The variable domain in full, with the rest retrieved from reference TRBV7-9 and TRBJ2-3, is DTGVSQNPRHKITKRGQNVTFRCDPISEHNRLYWYRQTLGQGPEFLTYFQNEAQLEKSRLLSDRFSAERPKGSFSTLEIQRTEQGDSAMYLCASSSEGQTDTQYFGPGTRLTVL.

CDR3 in DNA: TGCAGTGCTGTATTTGCAGATACGCAGTATTTT. The encoded protein is CSAVFADTQYF. The chain recombines TRBV20-1 with TRBJ2-3; no clear D. Trimming shortened V by 5 bases and J by 4 bases, and 7 bases separated the two germline ends. Germline values: CDR1 DFQATT, CDR2 SNEGSKA (reference sequence). This CDR3 contains 11 residues.

This clonotype turned up a few times. The chain employs TRBV5-4 and TRBJ2-7, with 11 bases aligning to TRBD2. The CDR3 has 14 residues. The V and J ends lost 8 bases and 2 bases, in that order; junction bases with no gene match: 6. The germline V gene encodes CDR1 SGHNT and CDR2 YYREEE (reference sequence). The chain's CDR3 is CASGVAGGTYEQYF. The CDR3 nucleotides read TGTGCCAGTGGTGTAGCGGGAGGGACCTACGAGCAGTACTTC.

The chain recombines TRBV10-3 with TRBJ2-3, with D perhaps matching TRBD1 (6 bases). CDR1 ENHRY and CDR2 SYGVKD come from the germline V gene. The CDR3 has 14 amino acids. V was trimmed by 4 bases and J by 6 bases, leaving 14 bases between them. The CDR3 nucleotides read TGTGCCATCAGTGGAGCGTCGAGGGGGGATACGCAGTATTTT. Translating it yields CAISGASRGDTQYF.

This sequence joins TRBV27 and TRBJ1-5; TRBD1 is a possible D gene (5 bases). The germline V and J ends were trimmed by 3 bases and 4 bases, with 16 bases remaining between them. Germline V gene sequence: CDR1 MNHEY, CDR2 SMNVEV (reference sequence). The CDR3 length is 16 residues. CDR3 in DNA: TGTGCCAGCAGTTTGGGGGGTCACATAACTAATCAGCCCCAGCATTTT. Translated: CASSLGGHITNQPQHF.